The 18 T cell receptor beta chains in this list originate from one sample, sequenced in a study of identical twins. Each CDR3 protein is one row after TCRdb ran MiXCR on the 5' RACE reads. The table records some 320,000 distinct CDR3 sequences, about 12% of them present only once. This sample also belongs to another study, concerning yellow fever vaccine responses in identical twins.

The sequenced sample consisted of CD8+ T cells sorted from blood. The receptors originated from a woman between 18 and 30 years old in good health.

This clonotype was found a few times. The chain recombines TRBV10-1 with TRBJ2-7; TRBD2 matches 14 bases. The CDR3 loop spans 17 amino acids. V shed 3 bases, J shed 0 bases, and the junction held 4 bases outside the gene matches. CDR1 is WNHNN and CDR2 is SYGVQD in the germline V gene (reference sequence). CDR3 region: CASSDGLAGGFSYEQYF. The CDR3 DNA reads as TGCGCCAGCAGTGACGGACTAGCGGGAGGCTTCTCCTACGAGCAGTACTTC.

This sequence joins TRBV29-1 and TRBJ1-1, with D possibly TRBD1 on 5 matching bases. The CDR3 is 15 amino acids. Germline lookup yields CDR1 SQVTM and CDR2 ANQGSEA. V lost 5 bases, J lost 1 base, and 17 bases lay in between. The CDR3, as DNA: TGCAGCGTTACGCCTGGGATGGGGGAGAACACTGAAGCTTTCTTT. It is translated as CSVTPGMGENTEAFF.

This clonotype was seen a few times. The chain couples TRBV7-8 to TRBJ2-5; D is perhaps TRBD2 (5 bases). In germline, CDR1 is SGHVS, CDR2 FQNEAQ. Trimming removed 2 bases at V and 5 bases at J, with 12 bases between. This CDR3 has 14 residues. For the CDR3, the DNA is TGTGCCAGCAGCTTAAGGCCGGAGGACGAGACCCAGTACTTC. As protein: CASSLRPEDETQYF.

This clonotype occurred a few times. This CDR3 is CASSQVLPYEQYV. CDR3 DNA sequence: TGTGCCAGCAGCCAAGTCCTCCCCTACGAGCAGTACGTC. This sequence joins TRBV3-1 and TRBJ2-7; D is uncertain. The CDR3 runs to 13 residues. Per the germline V gene, CDR1 is LGHDT and CDR2 is YNNKEL (reference sequence). Trimming removed 1 base from V and 2 bases from J, with 6 bases in between.

This clonotype has a handful of counts. This sequence joins TRBV29-1 and TRBJ1-2; D uncertain. CDR1 and CDR2 (germline): SQVTM, ANQGSEA. The V end lost 0 bases, the J end lost 5 bases, and 16 bases lay between the germline ends. The CDR3 loop spans 15 amino acids. CDR3: CSVEDSEVKAYGYTF. The DNA for the CDR3 is TGCAGCGTTGAAGATAGTGAAGTGAAGGCTTATGGCTACACCTTC.

This clonotype has more than one count but fewer than ten. This chain links TRBV27 with TRBJ2-7; D may correspond to TRBD1 or TRBD2 (6 bases each). This CDR3 has 18 residues. Per the germline V gene, CDR1 is MNHEY and CDR2 is SMNVEV (reference sequence). V was pared by 5 bases and J by 0 bases, with 23 bases between. The CDR3 loop is CASSDRSNGGYGSYEQYV. CDR3 nucleotides: TGTGCCAGCAGTGACAGGTCGAATGGGGGGTATGGCTCCTACGAGCAGTACGTC.

The chain employs TRBV5-1 and TRBJ1-1; D unresolved. This CDR3 has 12 residues. Trimming left V 0 bases short and J 7 bases short, with 7 bases between. Germline loops: CDR1 SGHRS, CDR2 YFSETQ. The CDR3 DNA is TGCGCCAGCAGCTTGGACGGCATTGAAGCTTTCTTT. This gives the protein CASSLDGIEAFF.

The chain couples TRBV19 to TRBJ2-7, with a tentative D call TRBD1 (5 bases). The germline V and J ends were trimmed by 4 bases and 3 bases, with 13 bases remaining between them. Germline V CDR1 and CDR2: LNHDA, SQIVND (reference sequence). There are 14 residues in the CDR3. The CDR3 sequence is CASSTGQLLYEQYF. CDR3 nucleotide sequence: TGTGCCAGTAGTACAGGACAACTCCTCTACGAGCAGTACTTC.

The V call is TRBV27, the J call TRBJ2-3; D remains ambiguous. The V gene's germline CDR1 is MNHEY and CDR2 SMNVEV (reference sequence). This CDR3 is built from 12 residues. V was pared by 8 bases and J by 6 bases, with 12 bases between. The DNA of the CDR3 is TGTGCCAGCTGTACTGGCCTCGATACGCAGTATTTT. This encodes CASCTGLDTQYF.

At least ten counts were recorded for this clonotype. The rearrangement joins TRBV13 to TRBJ2-6; no clear D. Trimming cost V 3 bases and J 2 bases, with 8 bases left between them. CDR1 is PRHDT, CDR2 FYEKMQ, per germline (reference sequence). CDR3 length equals 15 residues. This chain's CDR3 is CASSLGGTGANVLTF. In nucleotides, the CDR3 is TGTGCCAGCAGCTTGGGTGGAACTGGGGCCAACGTCCTGACTTTC.

This clonotype was found a few times. The J gene is TRBJ2-7, the V gene TRBV6-2 or TRBV6-3; tentatively, D is TRBD2 (6 bases). Germline V gives CDR1 MNHEY, CDR2 SVGEGT. V dropped 2 bases and J dropped 7 bases, with 12 bases sitting between them. This CDR3 region has 13 residues. The CDR3 DNA reads TGTGCCAGCAGTTACGGACTGGCGGGGGAGCAGTACTTC. It yields the protein CASSYGLAGEQYF.

The CDR3: CASSNREGANTGELFF. DNA for the CDR3: TGTGCCAGCAGTAACCGCGAGGGGGCGAACACCGGGGAGCTGTTTTTT. The J gene is TRBJ2-2, the V gene TRBV6-1, with D possibly being TRBD1 (6 bases). V was cut by 5 bases and J by 0 bases, with 13 bases left in between. The germline V gene has CDR1 MNHNS and CDR2 SASEGT. The length of the CDR3 is 16 residues.

This chain uses TRBV7-6 with TRBJ2-2, with 11 bases identical to TRBD2. The J segment lost 0 bases and the V segment lost 1 base, leaving 4 bases of the junction unmatched. The V gene's germline CDR1 is SGHVS and CDR2 FNYEAQ. The CDR3 spans 18 residues. CDR3 region: CASSLEGSGGANTGELFF. The DNA of the CDR3 is TGTGCCAGCAGCTTAGAGGGTAGCGGGGGGGCGAACACCGGGGAGCTGTTTTTT.

Ten or more counts support this clonotype. This chain joins TRBV5-6 and TRBJ2-7; a possible D gene is TRBD2 (5 bases). CDR1 is SGHDT and CDR2 is YYEEEE in the germline V gene. Trimming removed 5 bases from V and 2 bases from J, with 11 bases in between. The CDR3 runs 13 residues. This CDR3 is CASSVAGPYEQYF. In nucleotides, the CDR3 is TGTGCCAGCAGTGTGGCGGGTCCCTACGAGCAGTACTTC.

This chain uses TRBV3-1 with TRBJ1-1; D call uncertain. The CDR3 spans 12 residues. Germline V gives CDR1 LGHDT, CDR2 YNNKEL (reference sequence). V was pared by 1 base and J by 7 bases, with 7 bases between. The CDR3 coding sequence is TGTGCCAGCAGCCAAGCCCCGGATGAAGCTTTCTTT. It translates to CASSQAPDEAFF. The whole variable domain, remainder taken from reference TRBV3-1 and TRBJ1-1, is DTAVSQTPKYLVTQMGNDKSIKCEQNLGHDTMYWYKQDSKKFLKIMFSYNNKELIINETVPNRFSPKSPDKAHLNLHINSLELGDSAVYFCASSQAPDEAFFGQGTRLTVV.

This clonotype appeared a few times. The chain employs TRBV27 and TRBJ1-5, with D possibly TRBD1 on 6 matching bases. V lost 6 bases to trimming and J lost 5 bases, with 11 bases between them. The CDR3 extends over 13 amino acids. In germline, CDR1 is MNHEY, CDR2 SMNVEV (reference sequence). CDR3 DNA sequence: TGTGCCAGCAGGACAGGCGAGCATCAGCCCCAGCATTTT. Amino acid sequence: CASRTGEHQPQHF.

This clonotype occurred a few times. The V gene is TRBV6-1, the J gene TRBJ2-1, with 8 bases aligning to TRBD2. This CDR3 contains 15 residues. V gave up 7 bases and J gave up 6 bases; unmatched junction bases: 11. Germline CDR1 is MNHNS and CDR2 is SASEGT. The chain's CDR3 is CASTPTSAFVNEQFF. The CDR3 nucleotides are TGTGCCAGCACCCCGACTAGCGCGTTTGTCAATGAGCAGTTCTTC.

The V call is TRBV7-9, the J call TRBJ2-2; no clear D. This CDR3 region has 14 residues. Germline-derived CDR1 and CDR2 are SEHNR and FQNEAQ (reference sequence). V lost 8 bases, J lost 2 bases, and 12 bases lay in between. The CDR3 DNA sequence: TGTGCCAGCGGTGATTGGGTTAACACCGGGGAGCTGTTTTTT. It is translated as CASGDWVNTGELFF.